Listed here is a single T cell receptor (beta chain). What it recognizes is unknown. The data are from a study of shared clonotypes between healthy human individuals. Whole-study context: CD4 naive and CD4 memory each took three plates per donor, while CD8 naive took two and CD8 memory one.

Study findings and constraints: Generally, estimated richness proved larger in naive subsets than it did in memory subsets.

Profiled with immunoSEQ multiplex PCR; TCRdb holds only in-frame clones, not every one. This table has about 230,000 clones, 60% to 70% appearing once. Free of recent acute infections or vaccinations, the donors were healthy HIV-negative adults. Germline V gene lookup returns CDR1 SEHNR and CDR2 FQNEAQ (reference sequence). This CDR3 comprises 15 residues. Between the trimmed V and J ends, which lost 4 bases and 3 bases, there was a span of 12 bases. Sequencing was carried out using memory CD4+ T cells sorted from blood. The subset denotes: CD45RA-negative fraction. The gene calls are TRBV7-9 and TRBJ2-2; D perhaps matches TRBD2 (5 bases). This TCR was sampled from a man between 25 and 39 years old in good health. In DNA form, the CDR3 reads TGTGCCAGCAGCTCTAGGACTCTCGACACCGGGGAGCTGTTTTTT. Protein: CASSSRTLDTGELFF.